Listed below are T cell receptor beta chains from one sample, sequenced in a study of blood T cell repertoires in COVID-19. Assay used: immunoSEQ multiplex PCR; TCRdb lists only in-frame clones, some missing. The table records just over 300,000 clones, 80% to 90% of them present only once. The sequencing input was PBMCs or T cells enriched from blood (not recorded which). Receptors were obtained from a man under 40 who had recovered from COVID-19. The CDR3 runs from the conserved cysteine through the conserved F or W. Fields, in order: D gene, J gene, clone size, V gene, CDR3 protein, CDR3 DNA. A D gene is named only where the DNA matches it firmly. Where a row states a size, it is once, few, many or the class of an expanded clone; other rows omit it.

TRBD2	TRBJ2-5	-	TRBV9	CASSVAVAGGMETQYF	TGTGCCAGCAGCGTAGCGGTAGCGGGGGGGATGGAGACCCAGTACTTC
-	TRBJ1-1	-	TRBV2	CASSSYAGNTEAFF	TGTGCCAGCAGTTCATATGCGGGGAACACTGAAGCTTTCTTT
TRBD2	TRBJ2-3	-	TRBV4-2	CASSQIGAGGRHSTDTQYF	TGTGCCAGCAGCCAAATCGGAGCGGGGGGCCGACATAGCACAGATACGCAGTATTTT
-	TRBJ2-5	-	TRBV7-8	CASSSRARETQYF	TGTGCCAGCAGCTCCCGCGCCAGGGAGACCCAGTACTTC
-	TRBJ2-7	-	TRBV4-3	CASSQAVSYEQYF	TGCGCCAGCAGCCAAGCTGTCTCCTACGAGCAGTACTTC
-	TRBJ1-3	-	TRBV4-2	CASSQVSRAVSGNTIYF	TGTGCCAGCAGCCAAGTATCCAGGGCGGTTAGCGGAAACACCATATATTTT
-	TRBJ1-6	-	TRBV6-5	CASSYSTGRDNSPLHF	TGTGCCAGCAGTTACTCCACAGGGAGGGATAATTCACCCCTCCACTTT
-	TRBJ1-5	-	TRBV7-2	CASSLWGGNQPQHF	TGTGCCAGCAGCTTATGGGGGGGTAATCAGCCCCAGCATTTT
-	TRBJ1-4	-	TRBV19	CASHSQAMEEKLFF	TGTGCCAGTCATTCTCAGGCAATGGAAGAAAAACTGTTTTTT
-	TRBJ1-6	-	TRBV6-5	CASSYSGGFNSPLHF	TGTGCCAGCAGTTACTCAGGGGGTTTTAATTCACCCCTCCACTTT
-	TRBJ2-5	-	TRBV11-1	CASSLAGAETQYF	TGTGCCAGCAGCCTCGCGGGGGCTGAGACCCAGTACTTC
-	TRBJ2-2	-	TRBV6-5	CASKQGYTGELFF	TGTGCCAGTAAGCAGGGGTACACCGGGGAGCTGTTTTTT
-	TRBJ1-1	-	TRBV12-5	CASGLFPQRSEAFF	TGTGCTAGTGGTTTGTTCCCCCAGCGCTCTGAAGCTTTCTTT
TRBD1	TRBJ1-2	-	TRBV7-9	CASSISTGLYGYTF	TGTGCCAGCAGCATATCGACAGGGTTGTATGGCTACACCTTC
-	TRBJ1-2	-	TRBV24-1	CATSDPDRNYGYTF	TGTGCCACCAGTGACCCCGACAGGAACTATGGCTACACCTTC
-	TRBJ1-2	-	TRBV24-1	CATSDLGAGGYTF	TGTGCCACCAGTGATTTAGGGGCTGGAGGCTACACCTTC
-	TRBJ1-4	-	TRBV20-1	CSASVSDEKLFF	TGCAGTGCTAGTGTATCTGATGAAAAACTGTTTTTT
TRBD1	TRBJ1-6	-	TRBV27	CASSPLQGGDSPLHF	TGTGCCAGCAGCCCCCTACAGGGGGGTGATTCACCCCTCCACTTT
-	TRBJ1-2	-	TRBV12-3/TRBV12-4	CASSLLLYYGYTF	TGTGCCAGCAGTTTACTCCTTTACTATGGCTACACCTTC
-	TRBJ2-7	once	TRBV9	CASSVGTDLYEQYF	TGTGCCAGCAGCGTAGGGACAGACCTCTACGAGCAGTACTTC
-	TRBJ1-2	-	TRBV25-1	CASRGSVYYGYTF	TGTGCCAGCAGGGGCTCAGTCTACTATGGCTACACCTTC
-	TRBJ1-3	-	TRBV6-5	CASSSTGIFSGNTIYF	TGTGCCAGCAGTTCAACAGGGATTTTCTCTGGAAACACCATATATTTT
TRBD2	TRBJ2-4	-	TRBV9	CASSVSVGGDGNIQYF	TGTGCCAGCAGCGTCTCCGTGGGGGGGGACGGTAACATTCAGTACTTC
-	TRBJ2-1	-	TRBV1	CTSSPGLHYNEQFF	TGCACCAGCAGCCCAGGACTACACTACAATGAGCAGTTCTTC
-	TRBJ1-2	-	TRBV7-9	CASSSAGARNYGYTF	TGTGCCAGCAGCTCGGCAGGGGCCCGTAACTATGGCTACACCTTC
-	TRBJ2-7	few	TRBV5-1	CASRLTLNTYEQYF	TGCGCCAGCAGGCTGACACTCAACACCTACGAGCAGTACTTC
-	TRBJ2-1	-	TRBV10-3	CAISESAGTYNEQFF	TGTGCCATCAGTGAGTCTGCGGGGACGTACAATGAGCAGTTCTTC
-	TRBJ1-1	once	TRBV7-9	CASSLGGRALNTEAFF	TGTGCCAGCAGCTTAGGTGGCAGGGCTTTGAACACTGAAGCTTTCTTT
-	TRBJ1-2	-	TRBV5-1	CASSIDRMYTF	TGCGCCAGCAGCATTGACAGGATGTACACCTTC
-	TRBJ2-6	-	TRBV27	CASSSLGRNSGANVLTF	TGTGCCAGCAGTTCGCTGGGCCGGAACTCTGGGGCCAACGTCCTGACTTTC
-	TRBJ1-5	-	TRBV7-8	CASSLIGDYQPQHF	TGTGCCAGCAGCTTGATAGGGGATTACCAGCCCCAGCATTTT
-	TRBJ1-1	-	TRBV5-1	CASSLTTGWTEAFF	TGCGCCAGCAGCTTGACTACAGGATGGACTGAAGCTTTCTTT
-	TRBJ1-1	few	TRBV30	CAWSVLWSSEAFF	TGTGCCTGGAGTGTACTGTGGTCGTCTGAAGCTTTCTTT
-	TRBJ1-1	-	TRBV19	CASSIPQFGTEAFF	TGTGCCAGTAGTATCCCCCAGTTTGGCACTGAAGCTTTCTTT
-	TRBJ1-1	few	TRBV7-2	CASSFSLNTEAFF	TGTGCCAGCAGCTTTTCCTTGAACACTGAAGCTTTCTTT
-	TRBJ2-1	few	TRBV6-2/TRBV6-3	CASSTIRISSYNEQFF	TGTGCCAGCAGCACTATAAGGATCAGCTCCTACAATGAGCAGTTCTTC
-	TRBJ2-2	-	TRBV27	CASSLSSSPGELFF	TGTGCCAGCAGTTTATCGTCTAGTCCCGGGGAGCTGTTTTTT
-	TRBJ2-1	once	TRBV29-1	CSVTGRGGSGSYNEQFF	TGCAGCGTTACGGGGAGGGGGGGCTCAGGGTCCTACAATGAGCAGTTCTTC
TRBD1	TRBJ1-1	-	TRBV5-1	CASSIGQGVWTEAFF	TGCGCCAGCAGCATAGGACAGGGAGTATGGACTGAAGCTTTCTTT
-	TRBJ2-3	-	TRBV20-1	CSATFGDTQYF	TGCAGTGCCACATTCGGGGATACGCAGTATTTT
TRBD1	TRBJ1-2	-	TRBV7-9	CASSFTTGNGYTF	TGTGCCAGCAGCTTTACGACAGGGAATGGCTACACCTTC
TRBD1	TRBJ2-1	-	TRBV2	CASRERQGRIYNEQFF	TGTGCCAGCAGAGAGAGACAGGGGAGGATATACAATGAGCAGTTCTTC
-	TRBJ1-6	-	TRBV11-2	CASSSDLFSGSPLHF	TGTGCCAGCAGCTCCGATTTATTCTCGGGTTCACCCCTCCACTTT
-	TRBJ1-6	-	TRBV6-5	CASSAPGANSPLHF	TGTGCCAGCAGCGCTCCAGGGGCGAATTCACCCCTCCACTTT
TRBD1	TRBJ1-2	-	TRBV5-6	CASSTAGGYGYTF	TGTGCCAGCAGCACCGCAGGGGGGTATGGCTACACCTTC
-	TRBJ1-2	-	TRBV19	CASSIRSAGAGNGYTF	TGTGCCAGTAGTATAAGGTCGGCGGGTGCGGGGAATGGCTACACCTTC
-	TRBJ1-2	-	TRBV9	CASSIRGGDAYGYTF	TGTGCCAGCAGCATACGTGGGGGGGACGCCTATGGCTACACCTTC